Listed below are T cell receptor beta chains from one sample, sequenced in a study of T cells in Graves' hyperthyroidism and ophthalmopathy. TCRdb re-analysed the multiplex PCR reads in MiXCR, keeping a single row per CDR3 protein. The data contain a few hundred thousand distinct CDR3 sequences, around 16% of them singletons. Sequenced input: blood. Receptor source: a woman in her 40s with Graves' ophthalmopathy. Each CDR3 is given without its conserved first and last residue. Fields, in order: J gene, D gene, V gene, CDR3 protein. The D gene is left open where the match is weak.

TRBJ2-1 . TRBV12-3/TRBV12-4 ASSSVPSYNEQF
TRBJ2-5 . TRBV2 ASSELGRETQY
TRBJ2-2 . TRBV29-1 SARGLTGELF
TRBJ2-6 . TRBV19 ASSIDGGGANVLT
TRBJ2-7 TRBD2 TRBV7-9 ASTGLAAYEQY
TRBJ1-2 . TRBV6-5 ASSYGQTNYGYT
TRBJ2-2 . TRBV7-9 ASKGAPGTGELF
TRBJ2-7 TRBD2 TRBV20-1 SARDVSGPYEQY
TRBJ2-3 . TRBV2 ASSELKGGRTDTQY
TRBJ2-1 . TRBV11-2 ASSPMTQITYNEQF
TRBJ1-5 TRBD1 TRBV20-1 SATRQGALSNQPQH
TRBJ2-1 TRBD2 TRBV7-9 ASSSLSGGTSYNEQF
TRBJ2-7 TRBD2 TRBV6-2/TRBV6-3 ASSRVGTSSLVARNEQY
TRBJ1-1 . TRBV7-2 ASSLHTLRAMNTEAF
TRBJ2-1 TRBD2 TRBV20-1 SANPIWTSGGRNEQF
TRBJ2-1 TRBD1 TRBV2 ASSDRDRGNEQF
TRBJ1-4 TRBD1 TRBV4-2 ASSQEITGGDEKLF